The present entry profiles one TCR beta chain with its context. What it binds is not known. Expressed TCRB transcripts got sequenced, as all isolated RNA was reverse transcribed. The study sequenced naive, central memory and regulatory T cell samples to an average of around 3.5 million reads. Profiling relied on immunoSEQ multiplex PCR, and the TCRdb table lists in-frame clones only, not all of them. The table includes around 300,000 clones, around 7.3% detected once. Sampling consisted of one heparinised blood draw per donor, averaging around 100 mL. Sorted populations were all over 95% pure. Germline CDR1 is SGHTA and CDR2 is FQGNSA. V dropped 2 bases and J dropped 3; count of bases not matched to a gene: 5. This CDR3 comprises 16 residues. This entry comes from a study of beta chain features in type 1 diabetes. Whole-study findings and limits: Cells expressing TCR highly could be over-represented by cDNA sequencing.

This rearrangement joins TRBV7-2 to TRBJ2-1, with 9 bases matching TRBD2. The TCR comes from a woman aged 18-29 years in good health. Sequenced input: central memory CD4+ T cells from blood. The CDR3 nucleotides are TGTGCCAGCAGCTTATCGTCTAGCGGGGACTACAATGAGCAGTTCTTC. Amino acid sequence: CASSLSSSGDYNEQFF.